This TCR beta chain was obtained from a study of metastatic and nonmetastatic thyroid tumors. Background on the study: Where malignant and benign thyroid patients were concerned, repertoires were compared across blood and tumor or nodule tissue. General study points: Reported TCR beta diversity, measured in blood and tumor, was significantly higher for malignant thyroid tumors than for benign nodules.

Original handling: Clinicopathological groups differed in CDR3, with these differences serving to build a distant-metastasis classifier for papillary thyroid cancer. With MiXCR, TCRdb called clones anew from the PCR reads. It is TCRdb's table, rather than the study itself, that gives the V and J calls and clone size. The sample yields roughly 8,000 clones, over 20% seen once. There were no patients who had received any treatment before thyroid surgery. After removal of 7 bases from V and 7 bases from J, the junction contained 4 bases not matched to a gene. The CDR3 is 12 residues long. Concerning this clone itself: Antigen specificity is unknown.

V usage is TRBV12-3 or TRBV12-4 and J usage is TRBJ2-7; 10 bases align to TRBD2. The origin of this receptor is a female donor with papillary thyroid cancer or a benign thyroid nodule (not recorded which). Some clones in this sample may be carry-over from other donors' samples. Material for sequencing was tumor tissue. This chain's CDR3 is CASKGLAREQYF. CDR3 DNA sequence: TGTGCCAGCAAGGGACTAGCGCGGGAGCAGTACTTC.